This section outlines one TCR beta chain sequence together with its context. This clone was detected a few times. It has no known antigen specificity. The sample holds no much larger clone one base away, and base qualities are not on file. Each collaborating institution followed its own protocols to collect whole blood in K2EDTA tubes. For TCRbeta analysis, collaborators shipped samples in one of three forms: frozen whole blood, isolated PBMCs, or DNA extracted from either of those sample types. The entry originates in a study of blood T cell repertoires in COVID-19 (dated by TCRdb to about 2020). Context from the whole study: Samples covering the acute and convalescent phases of COVID-19 were provided by collaborators in the United States, Italy and Spain. The material from the prospective study consisted of cDNA or gDNA derived from T cells, B-cell-depleted T cells, or PBMCs. Deeply sampled blood TCRbeta repertoires from subjects exposed to, actively infected with, or recovered from COVID-19 were included in the dataset. The repertoires were made available in a free public database intended to serve as a resource for research on the immune response to SARS-CoV-2. The samples were drawn from the first 160 participants of the ongoing ImmuneRACE study and from more than 1,000 subjects provided by 6 global collaborators. Nearly every sample came with metadata listing a de-identified subject ID, COVID-19 status, age in years and sex. Where available, HLA class I and class II types were obtained from metadata supplied by the sample provider rather than from assay-based typing. Study-wide findings and limitations: The amount of clinical and demographic metadata varied by source and participant and was provided uncurated.

From its cysteine to its phenylalanine, the CDR3 spans 15 amino acids. The read is trimmed to its CDR3 DNA, 45 bases read in frame from base 1. The CDR1 and CDR2 encoded by the germline V gene are SGHTA and FQGNSA. For this chain, trimming is 10 bases at the V end and 4 bases at the J end, and the number of junction bases without a gene match is 12. TCRbeta CDR3 regions were amplified from genomic DNA using the immunoSEQ Assay, a bias-controlled multiplex PCR. The published analysis was carried out like this. Within the assay, amplification of reference gene primers was used to estimate how many nucleated cells each sample contained. To quantify the absolute abundance of each unique TCRbeta CDR3 rearrangement, sequence reads were collapsed and filtered. For each sample, productive Simpson clonality was calculated by taking the square root of Simpson's diversity index across productive rearrangements. Not all clones reach the TCRdb copy of this immuneACCESS table, which keeps in-frame sequences only. Checked studies attribute under half of the gap to unresolved V genes and leave the rest unexplained. V and J calls and clone size are given by that table; D and trimming were obtained from the DNA. The table for this sample lists about 97,000 clones; more than 75% of them were counted only once. The ten largest clonotypes hold 4% to 5.5% of the sample.

Sequencing was done on a sample of peripheral blood. This clonotype originated in a human donor in a cohort sampled during active COVID-19. The chain couples TRBV7-2 to TRBJ2-2, and TRBD2 matches 7 of the central bases. The CDR3 sequence is CATRWGGFFTGELFF. Here is the DNA: TGTGCCACCCGATGGGGGGGGTTTTTCACCGGGGAGCTGTTTTTT. The CDR3, completed at both ends by the reference TRBV7-2 and TRBJ2-2 genes, gives the full variable domain GAGVSQSPSNKVTEKGKDVELRCDPISGHTALYWYRQSLGQGLEFLIYFQGNSAPDKSGLPSDRFSAERTGGSVSTLTIQRTQQEDSAVYLCATRWGGFFTGELFFGEGSRLTVL.